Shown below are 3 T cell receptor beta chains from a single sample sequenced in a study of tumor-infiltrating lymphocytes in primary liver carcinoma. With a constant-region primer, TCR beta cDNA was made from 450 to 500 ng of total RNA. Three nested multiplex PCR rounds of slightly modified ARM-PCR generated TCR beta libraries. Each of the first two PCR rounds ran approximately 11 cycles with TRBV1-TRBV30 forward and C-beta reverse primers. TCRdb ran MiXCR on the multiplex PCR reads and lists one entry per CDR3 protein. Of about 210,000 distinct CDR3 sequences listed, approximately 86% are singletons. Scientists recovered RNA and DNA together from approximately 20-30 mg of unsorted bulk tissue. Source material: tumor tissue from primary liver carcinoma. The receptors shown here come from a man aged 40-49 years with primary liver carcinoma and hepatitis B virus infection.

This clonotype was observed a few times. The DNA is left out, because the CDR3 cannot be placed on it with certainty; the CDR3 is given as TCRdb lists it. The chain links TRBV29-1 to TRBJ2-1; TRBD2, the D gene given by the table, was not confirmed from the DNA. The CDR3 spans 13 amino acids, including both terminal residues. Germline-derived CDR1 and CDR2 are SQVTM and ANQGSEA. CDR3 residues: CSVGLGAYNEHFF.

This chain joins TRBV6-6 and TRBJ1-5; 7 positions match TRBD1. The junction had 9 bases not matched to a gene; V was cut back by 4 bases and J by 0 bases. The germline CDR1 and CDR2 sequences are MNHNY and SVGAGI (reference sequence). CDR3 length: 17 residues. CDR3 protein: CASSWVQGGGSNQPQHF. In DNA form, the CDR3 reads TGTGCCAGCAGTTGGGTTCAGGGGGGGGGTAGCAATCAGCCCCAGCATTTT.

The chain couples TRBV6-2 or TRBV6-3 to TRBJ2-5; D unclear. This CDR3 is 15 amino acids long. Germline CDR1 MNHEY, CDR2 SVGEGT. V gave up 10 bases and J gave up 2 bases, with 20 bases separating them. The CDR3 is CAIKRPETQQETQYF. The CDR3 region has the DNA TGTGCCATCAAACGGCCCGAGACCCAACAAGAGACCCAGTACTTC.